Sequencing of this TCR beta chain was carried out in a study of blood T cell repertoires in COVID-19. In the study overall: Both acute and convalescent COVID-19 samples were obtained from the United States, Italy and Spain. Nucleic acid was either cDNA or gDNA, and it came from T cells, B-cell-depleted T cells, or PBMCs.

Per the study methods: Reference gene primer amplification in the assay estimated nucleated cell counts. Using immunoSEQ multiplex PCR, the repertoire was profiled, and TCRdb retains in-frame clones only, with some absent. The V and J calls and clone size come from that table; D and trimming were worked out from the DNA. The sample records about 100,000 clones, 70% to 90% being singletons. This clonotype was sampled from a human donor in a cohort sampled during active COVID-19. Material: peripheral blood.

Here the CDR3 reads CASSATGQIKNTEAFF. The CDR3, as DNA: TGTGCCAGCAGCGCTACGGGACAGATTAAGAACACTGAAGCTTTCTTT. This sequence joins TRBV7-9 and TRBJ1-1, with TRBD1 matching 7 bases. The CDR3 consists of 16 residues. Germline CDR1 is SEHNR and CDR2 is FQNEAQ (reference sequence). Unmatched junction bases numbered 10, after V lost 5 bases and J lost 1 base.